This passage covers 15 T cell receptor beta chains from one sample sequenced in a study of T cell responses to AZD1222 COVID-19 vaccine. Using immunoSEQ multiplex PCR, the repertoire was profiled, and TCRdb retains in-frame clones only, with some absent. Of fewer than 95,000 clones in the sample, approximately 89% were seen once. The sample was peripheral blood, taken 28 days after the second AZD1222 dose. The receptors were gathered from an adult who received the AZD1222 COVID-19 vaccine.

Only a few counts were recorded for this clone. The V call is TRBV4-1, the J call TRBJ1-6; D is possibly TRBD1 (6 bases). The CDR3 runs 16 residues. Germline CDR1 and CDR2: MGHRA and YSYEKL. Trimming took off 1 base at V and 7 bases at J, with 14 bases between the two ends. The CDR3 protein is CASSQVGGGRNSPLHF. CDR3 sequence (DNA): TGCGCCAGCAGCCAAGTAGGGGGGGGAAGGAATTCACCCCTCCACTTT.

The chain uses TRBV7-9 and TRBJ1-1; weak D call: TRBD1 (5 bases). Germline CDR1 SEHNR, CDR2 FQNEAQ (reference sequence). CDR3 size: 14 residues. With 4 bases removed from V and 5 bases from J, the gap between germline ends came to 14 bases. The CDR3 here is CASSSTGQGTEAFF. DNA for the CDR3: TGTGCCAGCAGCTCCACCGGGCAGGGAACTGAAGCTTTCTTT.

CDR3 coding DNA: TGCGCCAGCAGCGCACCGGGACAGGGGGCGGATGGCTACACCTTC. Residues: CASSAPGQGADGYTF. J is TRBJ1-2 and V is TRBV5-1; 12 nucleotides line up with TRBD1. The V and J ends lost 4 bases and 6 bases, in that order; junction bases with no gene match: 7. Germline V gene sequence: CDR1 SGHRS, CDR2 YFSETQ. The CDR3 is 15 residues long.

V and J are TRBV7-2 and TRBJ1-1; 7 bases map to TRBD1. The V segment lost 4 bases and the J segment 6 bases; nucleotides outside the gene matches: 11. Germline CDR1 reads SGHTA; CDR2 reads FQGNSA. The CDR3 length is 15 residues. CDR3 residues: CASSSDRVGGAEAFF. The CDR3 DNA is TGTGCCAGCAGCTCTGACAGGGTTGGTGGAGCTGAAGCTTTCTTT.

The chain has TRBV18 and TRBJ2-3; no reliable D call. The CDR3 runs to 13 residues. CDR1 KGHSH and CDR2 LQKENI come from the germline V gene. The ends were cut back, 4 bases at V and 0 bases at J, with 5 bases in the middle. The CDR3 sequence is CASSRISTDTQYF. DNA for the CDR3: TGTGCCAGCTCACGAATAAGCACAGATACGCAGTATTTT.

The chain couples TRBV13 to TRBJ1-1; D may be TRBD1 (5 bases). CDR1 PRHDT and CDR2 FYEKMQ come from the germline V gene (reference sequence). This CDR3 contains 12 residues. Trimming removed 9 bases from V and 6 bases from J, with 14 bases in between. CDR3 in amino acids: CARGSPGPEAFF. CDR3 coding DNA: TGTGCCAGAGGGAGCCCGGGACCTGAAGCTTTCTTT.

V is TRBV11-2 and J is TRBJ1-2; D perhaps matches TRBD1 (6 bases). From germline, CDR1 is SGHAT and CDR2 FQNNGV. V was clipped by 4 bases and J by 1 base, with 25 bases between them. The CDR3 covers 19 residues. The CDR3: CASSSYGVTYSGVNYGYTF. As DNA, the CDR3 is TGTGCCAGCAGCTCATACGGAGTCACCTATTCAGGGGTTAACTATGGCTACACCTTC.

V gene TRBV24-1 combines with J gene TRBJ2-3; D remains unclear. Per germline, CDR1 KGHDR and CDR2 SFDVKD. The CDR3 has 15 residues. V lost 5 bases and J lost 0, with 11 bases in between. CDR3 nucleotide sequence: TGTGCCACCAGTGGGACCCCAGACAGCACAGATACGCAGTATTTT. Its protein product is CATSGTPDSTDTQYF.

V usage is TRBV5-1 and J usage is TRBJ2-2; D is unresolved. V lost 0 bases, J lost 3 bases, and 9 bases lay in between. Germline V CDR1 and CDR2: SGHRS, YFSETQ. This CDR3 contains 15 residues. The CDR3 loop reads CASSLGNSDTGELFF. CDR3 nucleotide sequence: TGCGCCAGCAGCTTGGGAAACTCTGACACCGGGGAGCTGTTTTTT.

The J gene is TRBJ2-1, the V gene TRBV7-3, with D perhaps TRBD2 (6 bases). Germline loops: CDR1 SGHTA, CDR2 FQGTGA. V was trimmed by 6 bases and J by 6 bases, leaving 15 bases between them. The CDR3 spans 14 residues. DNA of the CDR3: TGTGCCAGCAGTGCCGGGGGTTGGGGCAATGAGCAGTTCTTC. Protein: CASSAGGWGNEQFF.

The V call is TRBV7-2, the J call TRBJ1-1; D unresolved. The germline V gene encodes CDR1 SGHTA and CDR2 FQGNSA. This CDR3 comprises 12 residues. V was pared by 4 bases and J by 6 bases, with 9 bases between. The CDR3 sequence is CASSSAGAEAFF. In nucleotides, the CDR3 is TGTGCCAGCAGCTCCGCCGGGGCTGAAGCTTTCTTT.

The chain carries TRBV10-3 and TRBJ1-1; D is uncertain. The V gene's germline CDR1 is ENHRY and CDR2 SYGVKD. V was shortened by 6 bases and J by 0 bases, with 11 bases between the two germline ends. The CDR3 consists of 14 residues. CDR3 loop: CAIRPQFMNTEAFF. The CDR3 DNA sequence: TGTGCCATCAGGCCCCAGTTTATGAACACTGAAGCTTTCTTT.

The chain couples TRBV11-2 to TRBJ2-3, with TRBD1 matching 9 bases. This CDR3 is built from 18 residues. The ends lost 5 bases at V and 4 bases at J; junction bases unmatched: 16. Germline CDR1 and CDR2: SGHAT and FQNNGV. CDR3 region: CASSKRVKQGALADTQYF. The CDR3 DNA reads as TGTGCCAGCAGCAAGCGAGTCAAACAGGGGGCGCTTGCAGATACGCAGTATTTT.

CDR3 in amino acids: CASSSGDRVPPEQYF. The CDR3 DNA sequence: TGTGCCAGCAGTTCCGGGGACAGGGTCCCCCCTGAACAGTACTTC. The rearrangement links TRBV7-6 to TRBJ2-7, with 9 positions matching TRBD1. The CDR3 length is 15 residues. Trimming removed 6 bases from V and 10 bases from J; junction bases left unmatched: 16. Germline V gene lookup returns CDR1 SGHVS and CDR2 FNYEAQ.

DNA for the CDR3: TGTGCCAGCAGCCCAAGGACAGGTTCTAATTCACCCCTCCACTTT. Its translation: CASSPRTGSNSPLHF. The chain is built from TRBV9 and TRBJ1-6; TRBD1 aligns across 7 bases. CDR1 and CDR2 from the germline V gene are SGDLS and YYNGEE. V lost 4 bases, J lost 6 bases, and 7 bases stayed unmatched. This CDR3 is built from 15 residues.